This T cell receptor beta chain was captured in a study of T cells in localized non-small cell lung cancer (dated by TCRdb to the early 2020s). Regarding the complete study: T cell repertoires of 200 to 250 early-stage NSCLC patients were analyzed, with tumors being compared against uninvolved tumor-adjacent lungs. The cohort was made up of hundreds of treatment-naive NSCLC patients whose localized lung tumors had been resected. Of the NSCLC patients, over 120 were male and approximately 110 were female, and the mean age was about 69 years.

TCR beta CDR3 regions were sequenced from DNA using the immunoSEQ Assay. The authors' analysis ran thus. To compute T cell density, TCR beta template counts were normalized to usable DNA, which was estimated by amplifying housekeeping genes. Richness was estimated with the preseqR package, extrapolating to 400,000 templates for PBMC samples and 120,000 templates for tissue samples. Clonality was calculated as one minus Pielou's evenness. Tissue-enriched TCRs were identified through differential abundance testing performed on productive amino-acid clonotypes, with a minimum total count of 5 and an alpha of 0.1. The Jaccard Index and the Morisita Overlap Index were used to quantify repertoire overlap between compartments. TCR beta CDR3s were clustered by GLIPH together with public tetramer-defined viral CDR3s, and at least three viral sequences plus V-gene enrichment were required for viral motifs. TCRdb mirrors the immuneACCESS table, restricted to in-frame sequences. Some clones are absent from its copies; in checked studies, under half trace to an unresolved V gene, and the reason for the others is unknown. V and J calls and clone size are those listed in that table; D and trimming were worked out from the DNA. This sample has thousands of clones in its table, and more than 25% of those were observed once. The biggest ten clones account for less than 6% of the sample.

Broader findings and caveats from the paper: Higher blood T cell density associated with longer overall survival, while higher adjacent-lung clonality associated with shorter survival. The highest T cell clonality was observed in uninvolved tumor-adjacent lung, where clonality exceeded that of tumor, suggesting that antigenic responses were more focused in uninvolved tumor-adjacent lung. Because multi-region sequencing of the tumors was not done, intratumor heterogeneity could not be ruled out. A median of about 53 of the top 100 tumor clones were detected in paired uninvolved adjacent lung, and under 30 of these tumor clones were also found among the top 100 clones of the paired uninvolved adjacent lung. Since the design was exploratory, TCR variables were selected using unadjusted p-values with no false-discovery rate correction.

To note about this clone: Its antigen has not been determined. The input lacks base qualities; no much larger clone sits a single base away.

Ends trimmed: V by 5 bases, J by 7 bases; bases unmatched to a gene: 2. Measured from the cysteine to the phenylalanine, the CDR3 is 12 residues long. Kept here is only the CDR3 DNA, which spans 36 bases and is read in frame from base 1. CDR1 MDHEN and CDR2 SYDVKM were looked up in the germline V gene. At diagnosis, peripheral blood, uninvolved tumor-adjacent lung and tumor were collected and were preserved as a mix of fresh-frozen and FFPE material. Sequenced material: lung tumor tissue, taken before any cancer treatment. The source is a woman aged 35-75 years with stage I lung adenocarcinoma. The receptor chain draws on TRBV28 and TRBJ2-1, with 7 bases matching TRBD2. The CDR3 protein: CASSLRGNEQFF. Read as DNA, the sequence is TGTGCCAGCAGTCTGCGGGGGAATGAGCAGTTCTTC.